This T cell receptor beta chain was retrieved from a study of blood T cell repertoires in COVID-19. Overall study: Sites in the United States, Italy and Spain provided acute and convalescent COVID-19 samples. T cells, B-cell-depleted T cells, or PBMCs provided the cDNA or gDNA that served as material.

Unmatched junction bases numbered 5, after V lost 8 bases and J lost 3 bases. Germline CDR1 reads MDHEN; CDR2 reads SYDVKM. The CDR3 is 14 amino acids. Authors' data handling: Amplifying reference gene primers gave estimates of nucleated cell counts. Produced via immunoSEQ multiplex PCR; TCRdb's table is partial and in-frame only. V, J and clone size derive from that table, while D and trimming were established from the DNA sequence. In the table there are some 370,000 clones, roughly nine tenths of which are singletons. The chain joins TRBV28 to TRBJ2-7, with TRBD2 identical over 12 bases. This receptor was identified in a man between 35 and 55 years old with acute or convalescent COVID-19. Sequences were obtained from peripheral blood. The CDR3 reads CASVLAGGLYEQYF. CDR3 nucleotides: TGTGCCAGCGTCCTAGCGGGGGGGCTCTACGAGCAGTACTTC.